Listed here is a single TCR beta chain. Its target antigen remains unknown. From a lookup of the germline V gene (reference sequence), CDR1 and CDR2 are MNHNY and SVGAGI. From its cysteine to its phenylalanine, the CDR3 spans 16 amino acids. No DNA is given. The data were taken from a study of CXCR3-negative and CXCR3-positive naive CD8 T cells (dated by TCRdb to 2018 to 2020). Study-wide context: About 150 million TRB reads were obtained in total, roughly 1.5 +/- 0.3 million reads per library. Data from about 12 donors, pooled across two independent experiments, went into the diversity and physicochemical repertoire analyses. Naive subsets from 5 or 6 donors and memory cells from 3 donors were included in the TRBV-TRBJ cluster analysis. The research as a whole found: Surface CD5, linked to self-reactivity in mice, was comparable between naive subsets; TCR interaction strength was therefore also inferred from TRB CDR3 physicochemical properties. Because CXCR3 expression was partially decreased after cryopreservation, freshly isolated PBMCs were used for most assays. TRBV-TRBJ usage was similar between naive CXCR3-negative and CXCR3-positive cells from the same donor, while memory cells showed distinct patterns. Repertoire diversity was comparably high in both naive subsets but much lower in memory CD8+ T cells. Compared with CXCR3-negative naive cells, CXCR3-positive naive cells had TRB CDR3s with higher hydrophobicity (lower Kidera factor 4), lower energy, and higher strength and volume indices.

For sequencing, a NextSeq 550 was employed. The Human TCR Profiling Kit (MiLaboratory) was used to prepare UMI-labeled 5' RACE TRB cDNA libraries. The full amount of extracted RNA was used for cDNA synthesis, and the full amount of resulting cDNA was used for PCR amplification. The libraries were made side by side, with each library going through the same number of PCR cycles. Regarding the original processing steps: MIGEC and MiXCR extracted about 57,000 +/- 9,900 unique UMI-labeled TRB cDNA molecules per library, requiring at least two reads per UMI. On average, roughly 40,000 +/- 10,000 functional in-frame TRB CDR3 nucleotide clonotypes lacking stop codons were found per library. After downsampling to 5000 UMI-labeled TRB molecules per sample, diversity metrics such as normalized Shannon-Wiener and Chao1 were calculated in VDJtools. For the central five CDR3 residues, VDJtools calculated physicochemical properties weighted by clonotype size, namely interaction energy, strength, volume and Kidera factor 4. The reads were reprocessed in TCRdb, with one entry per CDR3 protein sequence and no accompanying DNA. TCRdb's processing, not the study's, gives the V and J calls here. The data table for this sample lists 85,000 to 130,000 distinct CDR3 sequences. More than 0.35% of the sample is taken by the ten largest.

For each CD8+ T cell subset, flow sorting was done in triplicate, and roughly 310,000 cells per subset went directly into RLT lysis buffer. To exclude memory contaminants, naive CD8+ T cells were stringently defined as CD45RO-CCR7+CD27+CD95-. Standard density gradient centrifugation was used to isolate peripheral blood mononuclear cells from buffy coats. Naive CXCR3-negative and CXCR3-positive CD8+ T cells were flow-sorted using a FACSAria III. Total RNA was extracted from sorted cells using an RNeasy Mini Kit. The specimen sequenced was naive CXCR3+ CD8+ T cells from blood. The sample's cell subset or site, from its label and the paper: CD45RO-CCR7+CD27+CD95- naive CD8+ T cells expressing CXCR3 (TNR3+). This TCR was recovered from a human donor in good health. Some clones in this sample may be carry-over from other donors' samples. The receptor chain draws on TRBV6-6 and TRBJ1-5; with no DNA, the TCRdb D assignment of TRBD1 cannot be verified. The CDR3 has the sequence CASSWTGLMSNQPQHF.